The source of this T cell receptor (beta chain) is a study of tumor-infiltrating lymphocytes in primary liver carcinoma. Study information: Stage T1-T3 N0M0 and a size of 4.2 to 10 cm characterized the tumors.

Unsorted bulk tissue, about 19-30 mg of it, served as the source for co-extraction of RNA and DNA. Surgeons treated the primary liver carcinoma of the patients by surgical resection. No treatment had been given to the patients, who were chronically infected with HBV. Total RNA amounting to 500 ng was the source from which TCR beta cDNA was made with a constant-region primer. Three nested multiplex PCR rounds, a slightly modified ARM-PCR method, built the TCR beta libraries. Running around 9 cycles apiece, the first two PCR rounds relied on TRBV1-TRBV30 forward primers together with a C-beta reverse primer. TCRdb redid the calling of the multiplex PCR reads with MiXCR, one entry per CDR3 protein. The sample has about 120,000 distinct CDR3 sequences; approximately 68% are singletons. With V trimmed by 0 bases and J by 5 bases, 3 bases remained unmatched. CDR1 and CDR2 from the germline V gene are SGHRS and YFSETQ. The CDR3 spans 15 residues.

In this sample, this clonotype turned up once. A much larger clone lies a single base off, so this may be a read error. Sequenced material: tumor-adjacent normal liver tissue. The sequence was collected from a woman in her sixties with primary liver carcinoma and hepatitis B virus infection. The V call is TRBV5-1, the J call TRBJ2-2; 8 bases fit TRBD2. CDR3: CASSLALADTGELFF. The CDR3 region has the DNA TGCGCCAGCAGCTTGGCACTAGCGGATACCGGGGAGCTGTTTTTT.